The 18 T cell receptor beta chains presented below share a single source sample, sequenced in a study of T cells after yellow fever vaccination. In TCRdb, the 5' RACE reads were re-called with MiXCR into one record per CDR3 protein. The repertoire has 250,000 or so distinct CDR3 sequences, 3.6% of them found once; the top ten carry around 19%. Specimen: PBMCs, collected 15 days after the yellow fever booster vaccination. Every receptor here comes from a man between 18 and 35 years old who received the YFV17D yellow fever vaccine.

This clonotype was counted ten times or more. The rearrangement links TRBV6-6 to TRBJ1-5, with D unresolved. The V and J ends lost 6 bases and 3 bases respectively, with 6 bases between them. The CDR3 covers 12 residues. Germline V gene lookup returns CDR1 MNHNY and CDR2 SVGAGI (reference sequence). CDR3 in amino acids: CASRLYNQPQHF. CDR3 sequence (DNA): TGTGCCAGCAGACTCTACAATCAGCCCCAGCATTTT.

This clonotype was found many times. The CDR3 coding sequence is TGCAGTGCTAGTCGGAGGGATTATGGCTACACCTTC. It encodes CSASRRDYGYTF. The J gene is TRBJ1-2, the V gene TRBV20-1; no clear D gene. This CDR3 is 12 amino acids long. The V gene's germline CDR1 is DFQATT and CDR2 SNEGSKA (reference sequence). V lost 3 bases and J 5 bases, leaving 10 bases between the germline ends.

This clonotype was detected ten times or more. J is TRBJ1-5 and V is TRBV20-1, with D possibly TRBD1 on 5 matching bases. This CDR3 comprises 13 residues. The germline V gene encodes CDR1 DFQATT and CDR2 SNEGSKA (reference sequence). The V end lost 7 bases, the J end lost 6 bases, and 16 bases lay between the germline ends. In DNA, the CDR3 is TGCAGTGGACAGAGGGGTGTGGGTCAGCCCCAGCATTTT. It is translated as CSGQRGVGQPQHF.

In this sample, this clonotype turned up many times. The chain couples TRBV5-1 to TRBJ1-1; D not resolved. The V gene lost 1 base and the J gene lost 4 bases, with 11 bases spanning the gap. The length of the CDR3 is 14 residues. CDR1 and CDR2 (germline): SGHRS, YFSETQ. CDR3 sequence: CASSLPAGGTEAFF. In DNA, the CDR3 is TGCGCCAGCAGCTTGCCCGCGGGAGGCACTGAAGCTTTCTTT.

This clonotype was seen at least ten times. The CDR3 coding sequence is TGTGCCAGCAGTATCGGGGCGGGGGAGACCCAGTACTTC. Translated: CASSIGAGETQYF. The chain employs TRBV27 and TRBJ2-5, with D possibly TRBD2 on 6 matching bases. The CDR3 length is 13 residues. Germline V gives CDR1 MNHEY, CDR2 SMNVEV (reference sequence). V was trimmed by 5 bases and J by 5 bases, leaving 12 bases between them.

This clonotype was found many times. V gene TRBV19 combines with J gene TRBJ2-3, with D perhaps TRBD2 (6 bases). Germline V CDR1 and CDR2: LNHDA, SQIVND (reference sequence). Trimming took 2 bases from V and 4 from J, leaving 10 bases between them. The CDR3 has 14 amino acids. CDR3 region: CASSITSGADTQYF. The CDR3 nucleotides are TGTGCCAGTAGTATAACGTCGGGGGCAGATACGCAGTATTTT.

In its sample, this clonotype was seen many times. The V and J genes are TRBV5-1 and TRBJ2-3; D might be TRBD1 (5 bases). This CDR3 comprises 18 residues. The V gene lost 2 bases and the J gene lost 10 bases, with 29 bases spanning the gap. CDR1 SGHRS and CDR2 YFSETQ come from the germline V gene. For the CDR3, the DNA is TGCGCCAGCAGCTTCGCCAGGGCGGCGGACCTCGTGTTGAATGCGCAGTATTTT. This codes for CASSFARAADLVLNAQYF.

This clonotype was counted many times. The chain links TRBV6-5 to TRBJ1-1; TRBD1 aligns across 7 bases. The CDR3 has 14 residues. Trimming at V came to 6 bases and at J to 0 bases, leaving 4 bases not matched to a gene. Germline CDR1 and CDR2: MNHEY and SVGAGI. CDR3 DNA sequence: TGTGCCAGCAGCGACAGGGTCCTGAACACTGAAGCTTTCTTT. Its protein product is CASSDRVLNTEAFF.

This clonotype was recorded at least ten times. Here the CDR3 reads CASSPTGGSTDTQYF. The CDR3 DNA reads as TGCGCCAGCAGCCCGACAGGGGGTTCGACAGATACGCAGTATTTT. The J gene is TRBJ2-3, the V gene TRBV5-1, with 9 bases that match TRBD1. Germline loops: CDR1 SGHRS, CDR2 YFSETQ. V trimming: 4 bases; J trimming: 3 bases; junction bases outside the gene matches: 6. The CDR3 sequence is 15 residues long.

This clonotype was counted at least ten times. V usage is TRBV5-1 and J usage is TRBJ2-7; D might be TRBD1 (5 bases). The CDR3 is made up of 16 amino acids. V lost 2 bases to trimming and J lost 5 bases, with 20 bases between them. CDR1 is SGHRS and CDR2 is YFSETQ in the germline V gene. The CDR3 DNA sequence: TGCGCCAGCAGCTTTTGCAATGGACACTGGACCCACGAGCAGTACGTC. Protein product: CASSFCNGHWTHEQYV.

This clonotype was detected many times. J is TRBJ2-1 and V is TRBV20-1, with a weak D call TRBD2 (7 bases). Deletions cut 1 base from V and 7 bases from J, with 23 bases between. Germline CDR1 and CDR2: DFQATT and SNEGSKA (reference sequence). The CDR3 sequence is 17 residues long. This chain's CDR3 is CSARVIYSGGLRNEQFF. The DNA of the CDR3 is TGCAGTGCTAGAGTTATATATTCCGGGGGGCTGAGGAATGAGCAGTTCTTC.

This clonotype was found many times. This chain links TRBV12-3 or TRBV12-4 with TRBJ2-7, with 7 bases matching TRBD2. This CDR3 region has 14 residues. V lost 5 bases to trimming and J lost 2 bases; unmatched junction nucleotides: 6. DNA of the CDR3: TGTGCCAGCAGTACCGCTAGCGGACCCTACGAGCAGTACTTC. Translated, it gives CASSTASGPYEQYF.

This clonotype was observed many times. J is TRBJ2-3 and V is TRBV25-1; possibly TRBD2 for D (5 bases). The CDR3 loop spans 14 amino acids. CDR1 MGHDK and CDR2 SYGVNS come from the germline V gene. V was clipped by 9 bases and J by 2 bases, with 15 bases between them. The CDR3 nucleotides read TGTGCCAGTCACCCCGGGAAGAACACAGATACGCAGTATTTT. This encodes CASHPGKNTDTQYF.

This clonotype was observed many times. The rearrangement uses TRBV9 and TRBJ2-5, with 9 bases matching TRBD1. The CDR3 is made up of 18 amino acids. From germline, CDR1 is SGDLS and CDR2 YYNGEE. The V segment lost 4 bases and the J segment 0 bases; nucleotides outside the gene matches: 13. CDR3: CASSPRDRVLSYQETQYF. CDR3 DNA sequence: TGTGCCAGCAGCCCCCGGGACAGGGTCCTGTCGTACCAAGAGACCCAGTACTTC.

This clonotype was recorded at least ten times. CDR3 DNA: TGTGCCAGCCACCCCGGGACAGAATTCTATGGCTACACCTTC. Its protein product is CASHPGTEFYGYTF. The chain carries TRBV5-4 and TRBJ1-2; 7 nucleotides match TRBD1. The length of the CDR3 is 14 residues. Germline-derived CDR1 and CDR2 are SGHNT and YYREEE (reference sequence). With 7 bases clipped from V and 4 bases from J, the junction kept 10 bases outside the gene matches.

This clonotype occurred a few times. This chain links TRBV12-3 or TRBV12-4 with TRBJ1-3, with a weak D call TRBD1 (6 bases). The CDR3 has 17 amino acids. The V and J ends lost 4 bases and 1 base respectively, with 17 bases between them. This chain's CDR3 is CASSSARIDRSGNTIYF. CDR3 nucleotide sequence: TGTGCCAGCAGTTCAGCCAGGATAGACAGGTCTGGAAACACCATATATTTT.

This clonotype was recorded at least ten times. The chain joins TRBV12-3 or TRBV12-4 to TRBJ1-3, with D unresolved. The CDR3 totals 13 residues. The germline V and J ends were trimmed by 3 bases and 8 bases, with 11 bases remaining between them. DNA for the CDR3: TGTGCCAGCAGTTTGAACCGTTGGTACACCATATATTTT. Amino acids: CASSLNRWYTIYF.

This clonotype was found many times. The CDR3 coding sequence is TGTGCCATCAGGGACAGGATGAGCTCCTATAATTCACCCCTCCACTTT. This translates into CAIRDRMSSYNSPLHF. This rearrangement joins TRBV10-3 to TRBJ1-6; the match to TRBD1 covers 7 bases. Unmatched junction bases numbered 5, after V lost 6 bases and J lost 0 bases. The CDR3 consists of 16 residues. Germline V gene sequence: CDR1 ENHRY, CDR2 SYGVKD.